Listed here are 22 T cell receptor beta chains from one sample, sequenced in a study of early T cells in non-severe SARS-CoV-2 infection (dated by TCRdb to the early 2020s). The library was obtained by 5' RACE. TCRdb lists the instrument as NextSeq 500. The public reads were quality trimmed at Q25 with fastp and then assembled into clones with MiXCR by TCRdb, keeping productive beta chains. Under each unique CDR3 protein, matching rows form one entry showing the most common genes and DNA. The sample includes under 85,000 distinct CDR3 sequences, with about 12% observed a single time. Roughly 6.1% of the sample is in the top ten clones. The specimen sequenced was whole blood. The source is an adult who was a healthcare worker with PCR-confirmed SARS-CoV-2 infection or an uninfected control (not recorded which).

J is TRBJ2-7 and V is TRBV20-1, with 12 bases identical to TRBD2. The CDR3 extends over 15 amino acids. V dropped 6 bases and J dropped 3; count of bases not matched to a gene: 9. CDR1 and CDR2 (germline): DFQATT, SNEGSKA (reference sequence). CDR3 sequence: CSALFPSGRVYEQYF. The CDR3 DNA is TGCAGTGCCCTTTTCCCTAGCGGGAGGGTCTACGAGCAGTACTTC.

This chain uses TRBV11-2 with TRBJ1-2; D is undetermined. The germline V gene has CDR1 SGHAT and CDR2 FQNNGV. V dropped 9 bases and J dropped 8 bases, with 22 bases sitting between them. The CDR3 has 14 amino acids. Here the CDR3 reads CASRDAGRLEGYTF. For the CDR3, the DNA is TGTGCCAGTCGGGATGCGGGGAGGCTAGAAGGCTACACCTTC. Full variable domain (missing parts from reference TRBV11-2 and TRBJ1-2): EAGVAQSPRYKIIEKRQSVAFWCNPISGHATLYWYQQILGQGPKLLIQFQNNGVVDDSQLPKDRFSAERLKGVDSTLKIQPAKLEDSAVYLCASRDAGRLEGYTFGSGTRLTVV.

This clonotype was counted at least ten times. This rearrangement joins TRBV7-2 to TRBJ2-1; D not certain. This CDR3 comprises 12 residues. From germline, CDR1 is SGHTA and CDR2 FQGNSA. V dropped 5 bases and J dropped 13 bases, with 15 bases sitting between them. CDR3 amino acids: CASSQDGGSQFF. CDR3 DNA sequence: TGTGCCAGCAGCCAGGACGGTGGTTCCCAGTTCTTC.

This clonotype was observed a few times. CDR3 sequence (DNA): TGCGCCAGCAGCATCTCGGCCCTGGGGGCAGGAAGCACAGATACGCAGTATTTT. This gives the protein CASSISALGAGSTDTQYF. The chain joins TRBV5-1 to TRBJ2-3, with D perhaps TRBD1 (6 bases). The V end was cut by 4 bases, the J end by 0 bases, with 21 bases between. Germline CDR1 SGHRS, CDR2 YFSETQ. CDR3 length equals 18 residues.

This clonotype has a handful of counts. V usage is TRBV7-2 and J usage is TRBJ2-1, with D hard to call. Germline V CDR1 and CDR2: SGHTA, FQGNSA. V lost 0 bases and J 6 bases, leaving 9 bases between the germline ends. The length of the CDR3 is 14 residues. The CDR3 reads CASSLAPTANEQFF. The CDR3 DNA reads TGTGCCAGCAGCTTAGCGCCCACGGCCAATGAGCAGTTCTTC.

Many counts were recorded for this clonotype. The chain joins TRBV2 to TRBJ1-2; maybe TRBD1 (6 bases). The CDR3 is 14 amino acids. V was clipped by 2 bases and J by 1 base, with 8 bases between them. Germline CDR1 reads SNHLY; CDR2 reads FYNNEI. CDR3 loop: CASSERTVNYGYTF. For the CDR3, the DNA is TGTGCCAGCAGTGAACGGACAGTTAACTATGGCTACACCTTC.

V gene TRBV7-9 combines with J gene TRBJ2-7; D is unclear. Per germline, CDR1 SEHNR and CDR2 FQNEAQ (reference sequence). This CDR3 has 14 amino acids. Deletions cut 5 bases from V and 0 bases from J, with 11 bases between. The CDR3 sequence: CASSPRLSSYEQYF. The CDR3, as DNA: TGTGCCAGCAGCCCGCGGTTAAGCTCCTACGAGCAGTACTTC.

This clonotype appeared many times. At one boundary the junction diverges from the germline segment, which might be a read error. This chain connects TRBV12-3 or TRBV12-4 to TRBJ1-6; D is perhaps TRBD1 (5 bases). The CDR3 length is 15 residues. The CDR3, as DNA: TGTGTCAGCAGTTTAGGAGGGGAAAATAATTCACCCCTCCACTTT. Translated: CVSSLGGENNSPLHF.

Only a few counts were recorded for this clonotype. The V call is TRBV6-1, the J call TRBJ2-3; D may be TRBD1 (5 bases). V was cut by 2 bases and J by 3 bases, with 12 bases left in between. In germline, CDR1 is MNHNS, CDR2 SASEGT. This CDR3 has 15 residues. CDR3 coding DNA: TGTGCCAGCAGTGAAAGGGGTGTAACTACAGATACGCAGTATTTT. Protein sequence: CASSERGVTTDTQYF.

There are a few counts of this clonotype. This CDR3 reads CASSLSGMFDTQYF. The CDR3 nucleotides read TGTGCCAGCAGCTTGTCCGGGATGTTTGATACGCAGTATTTT. The chain is built from TRBV5-4 and TRBJ2-3; tentatively, D is TRBD2 (5 bases). The CDR3 contains 14 residues. CDR1 is SGHNT, CDR2 YYREEE, per germline (reference sequence). The ends were cut back, 1 base at V and 6 bases at J, with 12 bases in the middle. Filled out from reference TRBV5-4 and TRBJ2-3, the complete variable domain reads ETGVTQSPTHLIKTRGQQVTLRCSSQSGHNTVSWYQQALGQGPQFIFQYYREEENGRGNFPPRFSGLQFPNYSSELNVNALELDDSALYLCASSLSGMFDTQYFGPGTRLTVL.

The CDR3 spells CASGLPRREQYF. CDR3 nucleotides: TGTGCTAGTGGTTTGCCTAGACGCGAGCAGTACTTC. The chain couples TRBV12-5 to TRBJ2-7, with D uncertain. Germline CDR1 reads LGHNT; CDR2 reads FRNRAP. V was shortened by 2 bases and J by 6 bases, with 8 bases between the two germline ends. The CDR3 totals 12 residues. Full variable domain (remainder filled in from reference TRBV12-5 and TRBJ2-7): DARVTQTPRHKVTEMGQEVTMRCQPILGHNTVFWYRQTMMQGLELLAYFRNRAPLDDSGMPKDRFSAEMPDATLATLKIQPSEPRDSAVYFCASGLPRREQYFGPGTRLTVT.

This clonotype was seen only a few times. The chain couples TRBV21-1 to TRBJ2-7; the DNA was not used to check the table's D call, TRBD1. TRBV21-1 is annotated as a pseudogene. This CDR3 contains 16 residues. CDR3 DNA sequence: TGTGCCAGCAGCAAGCAGGGGAACCCATCCTCCTACGAGCAGTACTTC. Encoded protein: CASSKQGNPSSYEQYF.

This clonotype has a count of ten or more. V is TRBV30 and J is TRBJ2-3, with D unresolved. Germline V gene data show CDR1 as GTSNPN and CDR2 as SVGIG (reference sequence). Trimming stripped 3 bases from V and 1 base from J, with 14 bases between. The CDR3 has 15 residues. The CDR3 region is CAWSLPVSRTDTQYF. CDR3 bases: TGTGCCTGGAGCCTACCGGTTTCTCGCACAGATACGCAGTATTTT.

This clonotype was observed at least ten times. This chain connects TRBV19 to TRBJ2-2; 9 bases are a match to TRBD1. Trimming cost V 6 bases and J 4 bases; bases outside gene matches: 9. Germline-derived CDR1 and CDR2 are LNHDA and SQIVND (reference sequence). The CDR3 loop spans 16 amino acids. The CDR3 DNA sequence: TGTGCCAGTAGGTTCCGGGACAGGGTTTTCACCGGGGAGCTGTTTTTT. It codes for CASRFRDRVFTGELFF.

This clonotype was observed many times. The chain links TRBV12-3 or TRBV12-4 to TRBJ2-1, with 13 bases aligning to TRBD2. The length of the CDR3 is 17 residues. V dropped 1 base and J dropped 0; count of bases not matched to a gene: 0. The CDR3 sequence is CASSLGTSGSSYNEQFF. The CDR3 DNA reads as TGTGCCAGCAGTTTAGGGACTAGCGGGAGCTCCTACAATGAGCAGTTCTTC.

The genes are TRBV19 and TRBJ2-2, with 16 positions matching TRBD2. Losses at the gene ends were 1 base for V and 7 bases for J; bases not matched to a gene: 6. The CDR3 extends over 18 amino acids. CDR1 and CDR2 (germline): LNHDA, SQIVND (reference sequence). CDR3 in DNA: TGTGCCAGTAGTATAGCGGGACTAGCGGGAGGGCGAATCGGGGAGCTGTTTTTT. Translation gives CASSIAGLAGGRIGELFF.

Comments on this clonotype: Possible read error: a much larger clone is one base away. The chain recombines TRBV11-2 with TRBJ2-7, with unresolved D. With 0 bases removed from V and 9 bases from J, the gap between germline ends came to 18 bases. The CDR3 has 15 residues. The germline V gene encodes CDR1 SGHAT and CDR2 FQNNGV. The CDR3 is CASSLDRAARVVQYF. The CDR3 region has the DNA TGTGCCAGCAGCTTAGATAGGGCGGCCCGTGTCGTGCAGTACTTC.

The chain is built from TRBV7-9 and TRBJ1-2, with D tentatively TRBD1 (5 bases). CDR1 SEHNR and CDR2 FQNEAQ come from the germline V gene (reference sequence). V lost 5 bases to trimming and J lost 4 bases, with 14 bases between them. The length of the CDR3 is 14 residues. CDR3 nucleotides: TGTGCCAGCAGCACCTGGGAACAGGTCTATGGCTACACCTTC. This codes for CASSTWEQVYGYTF. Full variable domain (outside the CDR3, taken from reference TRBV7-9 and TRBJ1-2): DTGVSQNPRHKITKRGQNVTFRCDPISEHNRLYWYRQTLGQGPEFLTYFQNEAQLEKSRLLSDRFSAERPKGSFSTLEIQRTEQGDSAMYLCASSTWEQVYGYTFGSGTRLTVV.

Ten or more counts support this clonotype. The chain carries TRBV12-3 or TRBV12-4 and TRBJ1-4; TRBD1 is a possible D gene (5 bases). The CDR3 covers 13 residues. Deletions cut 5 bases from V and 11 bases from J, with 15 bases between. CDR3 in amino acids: CASSGGTGVKLFF. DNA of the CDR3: TGTGCCAGCAGTGGGGGGACCGGCGTGAAACTGTTTTTT.

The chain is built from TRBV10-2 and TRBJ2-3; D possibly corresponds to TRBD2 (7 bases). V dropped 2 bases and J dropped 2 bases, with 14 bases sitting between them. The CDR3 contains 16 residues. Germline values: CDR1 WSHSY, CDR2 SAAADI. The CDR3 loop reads CASSEMAGAVTDTQYF. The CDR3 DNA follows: TGCGCCAGCAGTGAGATGGCGGGGGCCGTCACAGATACGCAGTATTTT.

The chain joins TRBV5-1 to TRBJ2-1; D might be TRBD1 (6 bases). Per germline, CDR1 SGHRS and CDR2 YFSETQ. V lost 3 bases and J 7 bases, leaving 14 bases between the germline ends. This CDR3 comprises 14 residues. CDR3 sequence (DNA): TGCGCCAGCAGCTGGGGGCAAAGGGGGAATGAGCAGTTCTTC. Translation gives CASSWGQRGNEQFF.

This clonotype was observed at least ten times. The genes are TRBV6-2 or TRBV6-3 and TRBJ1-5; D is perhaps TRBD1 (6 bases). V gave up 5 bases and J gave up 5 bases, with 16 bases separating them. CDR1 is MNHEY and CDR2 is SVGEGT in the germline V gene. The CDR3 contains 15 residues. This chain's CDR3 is CASSPLSRGYQPQHF. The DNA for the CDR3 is TGTGCCAGCAGTCCCTTGTCTAGGGGGTATCAGCCCCAGCATTTT.